What follows is one T cell receptor (beta chain) and its context. Authors' processing steps: Reference gene primer amplification gave estimated nucleated cell counts. Produced via immunoSEQ multiplex PCR; TCRdb's table is partial and in-frame only. V, J and clone size are taken as reported in that table, and D and trimming were inferred from the DNA itself. The table includes roughly 360,000 clones, roughly four fifths detected once. Study members were between about 18 and 95 years old and lived in 24 US regions. Membership in each cohort depended on participant-reported clinical history. The V gene end was trimmed by 3 bases and the J gene end by 2 bases; junction bases not matched to a gene: 5. This CDR3 is built from 15 residues. Germline V lookup: CDR1 LNHDA, CDR2 SQIVND (reference sequence). These data belong to a study of blood T cell repertoires in COVID-19.

Sequenced sample: PBMCs or T cells enriched from blood (not recorded which). This receptor was identified in a woman between 50 and 59 years old who had recovered from COVID-19. The rearrangement joins TRBV19 to TRBJ2-5, with 8 bases lining up with TRBD2. CDR3 DNA: TGTGCCAGTAGTATCGGGAGGGCCCTTCAAGAGACCCAGTACTTC. This encodes CASSIGRALQETQYF.